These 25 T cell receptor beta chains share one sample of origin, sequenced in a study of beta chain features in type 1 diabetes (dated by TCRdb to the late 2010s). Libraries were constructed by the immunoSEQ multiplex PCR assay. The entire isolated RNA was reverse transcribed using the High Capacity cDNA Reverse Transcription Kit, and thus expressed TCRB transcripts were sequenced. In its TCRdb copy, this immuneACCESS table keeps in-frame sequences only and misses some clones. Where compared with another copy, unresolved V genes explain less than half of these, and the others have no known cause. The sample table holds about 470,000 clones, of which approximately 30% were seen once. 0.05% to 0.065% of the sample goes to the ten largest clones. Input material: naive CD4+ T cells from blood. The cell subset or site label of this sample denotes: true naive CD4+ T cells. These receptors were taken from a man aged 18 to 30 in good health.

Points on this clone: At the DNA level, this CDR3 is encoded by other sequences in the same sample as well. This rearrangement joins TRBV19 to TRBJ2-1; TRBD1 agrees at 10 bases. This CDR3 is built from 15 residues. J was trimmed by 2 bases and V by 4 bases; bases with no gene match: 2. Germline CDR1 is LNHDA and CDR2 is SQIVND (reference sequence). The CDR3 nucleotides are TGTGCCAGTAGTACGGGACAGGGGACCTACAATGAGCAGTTCTTC. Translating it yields CASSTGQGTYNEQFF.

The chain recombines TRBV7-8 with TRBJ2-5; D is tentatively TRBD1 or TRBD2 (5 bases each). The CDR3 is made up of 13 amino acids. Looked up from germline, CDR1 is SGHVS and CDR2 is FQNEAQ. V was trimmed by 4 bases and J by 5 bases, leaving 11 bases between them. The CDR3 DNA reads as TGTGCCAGCAGCTCGGGGCTTAGGGAGACCCAGTACTTC. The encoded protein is CASSSGLRETQYF.

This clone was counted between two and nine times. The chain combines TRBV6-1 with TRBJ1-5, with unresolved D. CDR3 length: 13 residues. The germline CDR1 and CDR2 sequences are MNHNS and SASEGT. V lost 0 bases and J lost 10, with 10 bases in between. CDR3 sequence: CASSEAIGDPQHF. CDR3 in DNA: TGTGCCAGCAGTGAAGCGATAGGAGACCCCCAGCATTTT.

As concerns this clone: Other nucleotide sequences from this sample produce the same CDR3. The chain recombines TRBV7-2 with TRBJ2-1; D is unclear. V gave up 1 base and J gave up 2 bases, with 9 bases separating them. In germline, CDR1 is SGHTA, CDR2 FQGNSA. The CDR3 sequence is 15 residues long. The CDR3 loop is CASSLGLGTYNEQFF. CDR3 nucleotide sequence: TGTGCCAGCAGCTTAGGGCTAGGCACCTACAATGAGCAGTTCTTC.

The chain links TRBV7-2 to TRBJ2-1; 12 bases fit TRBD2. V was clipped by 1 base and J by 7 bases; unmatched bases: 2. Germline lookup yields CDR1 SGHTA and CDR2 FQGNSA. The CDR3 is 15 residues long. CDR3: CASSLVLAGGNEQFF. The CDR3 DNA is TGTGCCAGCAGCTTAGTGCTAGCGGGAGGGAATGAGCAGTTCTTC.

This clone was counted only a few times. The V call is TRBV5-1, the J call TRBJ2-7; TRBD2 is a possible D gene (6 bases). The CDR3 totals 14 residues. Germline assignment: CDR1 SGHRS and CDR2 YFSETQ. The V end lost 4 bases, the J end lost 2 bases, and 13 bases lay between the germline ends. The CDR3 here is CASSVGGPPYEQYF. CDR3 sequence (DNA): TGCGCCAGCAGCGTCGGGGGACCCCCCTACGAGCAGTACTTC.

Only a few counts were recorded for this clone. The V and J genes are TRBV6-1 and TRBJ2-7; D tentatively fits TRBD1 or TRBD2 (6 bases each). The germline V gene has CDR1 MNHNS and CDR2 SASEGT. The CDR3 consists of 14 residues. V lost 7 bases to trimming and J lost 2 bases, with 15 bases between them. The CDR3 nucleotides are TGTGCCAGCAAGTCATCGGGGGCTACCTACGAGCAGTACTTC. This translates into CASKSSGATYEQYF.

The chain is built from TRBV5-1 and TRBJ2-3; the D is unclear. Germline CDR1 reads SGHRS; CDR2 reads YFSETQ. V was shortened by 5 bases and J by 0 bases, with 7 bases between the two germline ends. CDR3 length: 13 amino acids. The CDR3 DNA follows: TGCGCCAGCAGAAAGGGCAGCACAGATACGCAGTATTTT. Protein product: CASRKGSTDTQYF.

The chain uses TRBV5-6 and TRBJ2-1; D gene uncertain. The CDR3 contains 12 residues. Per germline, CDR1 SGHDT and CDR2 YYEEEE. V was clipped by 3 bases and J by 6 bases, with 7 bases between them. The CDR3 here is CASSYPGNEQFF. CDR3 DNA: TGTGCCAGCAGCTATCCGGGCAATGAGCAGTTCTTC.

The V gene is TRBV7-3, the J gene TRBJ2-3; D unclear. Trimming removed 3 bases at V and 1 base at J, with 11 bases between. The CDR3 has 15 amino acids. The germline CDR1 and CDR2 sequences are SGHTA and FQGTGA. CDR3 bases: TGTGCCAGCAGCTTCGGACCAAGTCGCACAGATACGCAGTATTTT. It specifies CASSFGPSRTDTQYF.

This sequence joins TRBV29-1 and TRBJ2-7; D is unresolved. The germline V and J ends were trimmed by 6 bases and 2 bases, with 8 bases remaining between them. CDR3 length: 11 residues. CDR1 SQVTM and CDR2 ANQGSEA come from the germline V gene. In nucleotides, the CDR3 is TGCAGCGTGGTGACACCCTACGAGCAGTACTTC. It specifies CSVVTPYEQYF.

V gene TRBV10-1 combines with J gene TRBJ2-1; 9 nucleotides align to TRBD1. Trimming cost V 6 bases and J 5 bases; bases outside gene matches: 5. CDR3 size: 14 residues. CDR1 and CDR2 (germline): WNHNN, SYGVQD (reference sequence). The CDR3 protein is CASSQQGADNEQFF. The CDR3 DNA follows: TGCGCCAGCAGCCAACAGGGGGCTGACAATGAGCAGTTCTTC.

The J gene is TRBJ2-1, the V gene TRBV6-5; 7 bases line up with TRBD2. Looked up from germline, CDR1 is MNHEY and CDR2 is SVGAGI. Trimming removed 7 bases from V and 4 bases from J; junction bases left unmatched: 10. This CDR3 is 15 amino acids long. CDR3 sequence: CASTLRASGYNEQFF. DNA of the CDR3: TGTGCCAGCACCTTAAGGGCTAGCGGTTACAATGAGCAGTTCTTC.

In DNA, the CDR3 is TGTGCCAGCAGTGACCCCCGGACTACTGCAAATGGCTACACCTTC. Translating gives CASSDPRTTANGYTF. This sequence joins TRBV25-1 and TRBJ1-2; D is ambiguous. Trimming took 3 bases from V and 6 from J, leaving 17 bases between them. This CDR3 is 15 amino acids long. Germline V gives CDR1 MGHDK, CDR2 SYGVNS.

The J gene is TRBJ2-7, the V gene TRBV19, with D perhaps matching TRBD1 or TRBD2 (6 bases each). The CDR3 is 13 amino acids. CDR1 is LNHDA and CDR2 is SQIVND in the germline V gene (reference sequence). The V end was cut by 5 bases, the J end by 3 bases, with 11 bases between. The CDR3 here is CASSAGQGYEQYF. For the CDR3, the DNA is TGTGCCAGTAGTGCGGGACAAGGCTACGAGCAGTACTTC.

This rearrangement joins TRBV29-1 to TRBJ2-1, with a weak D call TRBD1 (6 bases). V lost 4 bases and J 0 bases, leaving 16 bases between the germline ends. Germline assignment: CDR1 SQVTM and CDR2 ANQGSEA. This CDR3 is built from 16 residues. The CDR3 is CSVGQARGSSYNEQFF. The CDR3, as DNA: TGCAGCGTTGGACAGGCAAGGGGTAGCTCCTACAATGAGCAGTTCTTC.

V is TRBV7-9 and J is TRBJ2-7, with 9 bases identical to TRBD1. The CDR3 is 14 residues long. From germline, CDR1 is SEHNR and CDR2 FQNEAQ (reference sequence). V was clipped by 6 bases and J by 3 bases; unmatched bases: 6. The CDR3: CASRAGQGNYEQYF. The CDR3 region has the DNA TGTGCCAGCAGGGCGGGACAGGGCAACTACGAGCAGTACTTC.

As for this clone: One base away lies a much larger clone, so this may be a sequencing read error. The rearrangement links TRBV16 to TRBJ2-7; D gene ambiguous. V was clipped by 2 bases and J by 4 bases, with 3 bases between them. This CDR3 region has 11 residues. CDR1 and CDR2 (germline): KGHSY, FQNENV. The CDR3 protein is CASSQAYEQYF. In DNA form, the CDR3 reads TGTGCCAGCAGCCAAGCGTACGAGCAGTACTTC.

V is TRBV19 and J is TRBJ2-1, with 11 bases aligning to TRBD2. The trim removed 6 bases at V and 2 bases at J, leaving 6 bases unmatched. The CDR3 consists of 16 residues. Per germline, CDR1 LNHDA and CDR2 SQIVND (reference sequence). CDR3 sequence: CASRRGLAEAYNEQFF. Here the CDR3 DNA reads TGTGCCAGTAGGCGGGGACTAGCGGAAGCCTACAATGAGCAGTTCTTC.

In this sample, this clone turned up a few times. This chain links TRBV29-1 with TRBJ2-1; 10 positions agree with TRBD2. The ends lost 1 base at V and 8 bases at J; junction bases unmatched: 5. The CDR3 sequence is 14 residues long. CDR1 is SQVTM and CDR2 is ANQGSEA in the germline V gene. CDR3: CSVEVLGTSDEQFF. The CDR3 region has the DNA TGCAGCGTTGAAGTTTTAGGGACTAGCGATGAGCAGTTCTTC.

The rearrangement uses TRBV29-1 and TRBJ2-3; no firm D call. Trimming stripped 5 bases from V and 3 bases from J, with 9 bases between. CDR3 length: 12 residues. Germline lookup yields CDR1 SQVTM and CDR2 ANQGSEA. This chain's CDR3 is CSVRPATDTQYF. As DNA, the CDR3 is TGCAGCGTTCGGCCCGCGACAGATACGCAGTATTTT.

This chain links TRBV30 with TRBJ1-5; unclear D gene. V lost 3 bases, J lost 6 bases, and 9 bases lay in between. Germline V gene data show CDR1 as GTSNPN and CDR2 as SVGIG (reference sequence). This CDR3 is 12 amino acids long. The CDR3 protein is CAWSSGGQPQHF. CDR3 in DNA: TGTGCCTGGAGCAGCGGAGGTCAGCCCCAGCATTTT.

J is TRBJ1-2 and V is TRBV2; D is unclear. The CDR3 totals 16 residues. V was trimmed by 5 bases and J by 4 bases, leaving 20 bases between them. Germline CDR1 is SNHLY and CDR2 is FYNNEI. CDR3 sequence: CASSPYPGGSTYGYTF. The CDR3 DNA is TGTGCCAGCAGTCCATATCCGGGCGGTAGTACCTATGGCTACACCTTC.

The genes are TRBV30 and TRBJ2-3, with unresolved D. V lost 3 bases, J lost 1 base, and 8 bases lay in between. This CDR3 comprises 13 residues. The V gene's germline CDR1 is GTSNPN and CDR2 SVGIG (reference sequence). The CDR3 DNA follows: TGTGCCTGGAGCCTCGGCCGCACAGATACGCAGTATTTT. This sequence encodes CAWSLGRTDTQYF. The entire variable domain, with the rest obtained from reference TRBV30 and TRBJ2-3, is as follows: SQTIHQWPATLVQPVGSPLSLECTVEGTSNPNLYWYRQAAGRGLQLLFYSVGIGQISSEVPQNLSASRPQDRQFILSSKKLLLSDSGFYLCAWSLGRTDTQYFGPGTRLTVL.

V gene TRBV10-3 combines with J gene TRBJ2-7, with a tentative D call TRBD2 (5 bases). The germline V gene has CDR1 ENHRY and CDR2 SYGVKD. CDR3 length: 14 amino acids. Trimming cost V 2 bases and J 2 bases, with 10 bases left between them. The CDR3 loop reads CAISETGKPYEQYF. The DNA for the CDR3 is TGTGCCATCAGTGAGACCGGGAAACCCTACGAGCAGTACTTC.